Listed here are 19 T cell receptor beta chains from one sample, sequenced in a study of blood T cell repertoires in COVID-19. Profiling relied on immunoSEQ multiplex PCR, and the TCRdb table lists in-frame clones only, not all of them. The sample lists 40,000 to 50,000 clones; about 85% were seen once. Material for sequencing was peripheral blood. All receptors come from a woman older than 75 with acute or convalescent COVID-19.

V and J are TRBV6-2 or TRBV6-3 and TRBJ2-2; TRBD1 agrees at 10 bases. Trimming removed 6 bases from V and 1 base from J; junction bases left unmatched: 5. From germline, CDR1 is MNHEY and CDR2 SVGEGT. This CDR3 is 16 amino acids long. The chain's CDR3 is CASSATGGLNTGELFF. CDR3 coding DNA: TGTGCCAGCAGCGCGACAGGGGGCTTGAACACCGGGGAGCTGTTTTTT.

CDR3: CASSGVLRAGLYNEQFF. The CDR3 bases are TGCGCCAGCAGCGGCGTGCTACGGGCGGGGCTTTACAATGAGCAGTTCTTC. This chain uses TRBV5-1 with TRBJ2-1; TRBD2 might be the D (6 bases). The CDR3 spans 17 residues. V lost 4 bases to trimming and J lost 4 bases, with 21 bases between them. The germline V gene has CDR1 SGHRS and CDR2 YFSETQ. The variable domain in full, completed from reference TRBV5-1 and TRBJ2-1, reads KAGVTQTPRYLIKTRGQQVTLSCSPISGHRSVSWYQQTPGQGLQFLFEYFSETQRNKGNFPGRFSGRQFSNSRSEMNVSTLELGDSALYLCASSGVLRAGLYNEQFFGPGTRLTVL.

This rearrangement joins TRBV12-3 or TRBV12-4 to TRBJ1-2; D is undetermined. The V end was cut by 6 bases, the J end by 2 bases, with 10 bases between. The CDR3 contains 13 residues. DNA for the CDR3: TGTGCCAGCAGCCGCCGGGGAAACTATGGCTACACCTTC. Translated, it gives CASSRRGNYGYTF.

The chain carries TRBV5-4 and TRBJ1-6, with D tentatively TRBD1 (6 bases). CDR1 and CDR2 from the germline V gene are SGHNT and YYREEE (reference sequence). The CDR3 loop spans 14 amino acids. V lost 0 bases and J 10 bases, leaving 11 bases between the germline ends. CDR3 amino acids: CASSLAQGYSPLHF. The CDR3 DNA follows: TGTGCCAGCAGCTTGGCCCAGGGGTACTCACCCCTCCACTTT.

This clone was observed at least ten times. The chain is built from TRBV5-1 and TRBJ2-3, with D possibly TRBD2 on 6 matching bases. CDR3 length: 17 residues. Trimming removed 6 bases at V and 4 bases at J, with 24 bases between. Germline CDR1 SGHRS, CDR2 YFSETQ. In nucleotides, the CDR3 is TGCGCCAGCAAGCGGAGGGTGGAGGGGAATGGTGCAGATACGCAGTATTTT. Translating it yields CASKRRVEGNGADTQYF.

The V gene is TRBV7-6, the J gene TRBJ1-1; no definite D call. This CDR3 contains 15 residues. Germline CDR1 and CDR2: SGHVS and FNYEAQ. V gave up 1 base and J gave up 1 base, with 10 bases separating them. DNA of the CDR3: TGTGCCAGCAGCTTAGGCGGCTTGGGGAACACTGAAGCTTTCTTT. This sequence encodes CASSLGGLGNTEAFF.

This clone has just one count. The CDR3 region has the DNA TGTGCCAGCAGTTCAGGGGCAAGGGAGACCCAGTACTTC. Translating gives CASSSGARETQYF. The chain carries TRBV7-8 and TRBJ2-5, with D perhaps matching TRBD1 (6 bases). In germline, CDR1 is SGHVS, CDR2 FQNEAQ. The CDR3 runs to 13 residues. The ends were cut back, 6 bases at V and 5 bases at J, with 13 bases in the middle.

This clone was seen a few times. The rearrangement joins TRBV9 to TRBJ1-6; no reliable D call. Trimming took off 3 bases at V and 8 bases at J, with 15 bases between the two ends. The CDR3 is made up of 15 amino acids. Germline V gene data show CDR1 as SGDLS and CDR2 as YYNGEE. The CDR3 nucleotides are TGTGCCAGCAGCGCGGCCAGGAGGGATGATTCACCCCTCCACTTT. Translating gives CASSAARRDDSPLHF.

The chain couples TRBV12-3 or TRBV12-4 to TRBJ1-2; 7 bases are a match to TRBD1. The length of the CDR3 is 13 residues. V was pared by 7 bases and J by 5 bases, with 7 bases of the junction left unmatched. Here the CDR3 DNA reads TGTGCCAGCACTGTGGGACAGCGATATGGCTACACCTTC. Protein: CASTVGQRYGYTF.

This clone came up a few times. V and J are TRBV7-2 and TRBJ1-6; D is uncertain. Deletions cut 4 bases from V and 0 bases from J, with 10 bases between. This CDR3 has 16 residues. CDR1 SGHTA and CDR2 FQGNSA come from the germline V gene. In DNA form, the CDR3 reads TGTGCCAGCAGCTCCCTCCTCCGCTCCTATAATTCACCCCTCCACTTT. It encodes CASSSLLRSYNSPLHF.

The CDR3 here is CASSFKGWTEAFF. Here the CDR3 DNA reads TGTGCCAGCAGTTTTAAGGGGTGGACTGAAGCTTTCTTT. V gene TRBV12-3 or TRBV12-4 combines with J gene TRBJ1-1, with D perhaps matching TRBD1 (5 bases). This CDR3 is 13 amino acids long. V was clipped by 3 bases and J by 5 bases, with 10 bases between them.

The V call is TRBV5-5, the J call TRBJ2-3; 7 bases align to TRBD2. The V gene's germline CDR1 is SGHKS and CDR2 YYEKEE (reference sequence). The CDR3 extends over 16 amino acids. Germline trimming cut 0 bases from V and 3 bases from J; bases unmatched to any gene: 7. The CDR3 coding sequence is TGTGCCAGCAGCTTGGGCCCTAGCGGAGAGACAGATACGCAGTATTTT. Protein sequence: CASSLGPSGETDTQYF.

The chain recombines TRBV28 with TRBJ1-3; TRBD1 is a possible D gene (6 bases). V lost 5 bases to trimming and J lost 4 bases, with 12 bases between them. Germline values: CDR1 MDHEN, CDR2 SYDVKM. The CDR3 is 14 amino acids. CDR3 DNA: TGTGCCAGCAGTAGTGGGACACTCGGAAACACCATATATTTT. This codes for CASSSGTLGNTIYF.

The chain couples TRBV5-1 to TRBJ1-1; 7 bases line up with TRBD1. Looked up from germline, CDR1 is SGHRS and CDR2 is YFSETQ. The CDR3 has 15 residues. V shed 4 bases, J shed 1 base, and the junction held 7 bases outside the gene matches. CDR3 region: CASSGQTGQNTEAFF. The CDR3 nucleotides read TGCGCCAGCAGCGGTCAGACAGGGCAGAACACTGAAGCTTTCTTT.

The chain couples TRBV11-2 to TRBJ2-1; 9 positions match TRBD1. CDR1 and CDR2 from the germline V gene are SGHAT and FQNNGV. The J segment lost 12 bases and the V segment lost 6 bases, leaving 9 bases of the junction unmatched. The CDR3 is made up of 13 amino acids. DNA for the CDR3: TGTGCCAGCAGTCGCGACAGGGGGATCGGGCAGTTCTTC. Residues: CASSRDRGIGQFF. Complete variable domain (other parts from reference TRBV11-2 and TRBJ2-1): EAGVAQSPRYKIIEKRQSVAFWCNPISGHATLYWYQQILGQGPKLLIQFQNNGVVDDSQLPKDRFSAERLKGVDSTLKIQPAKLEDSAVYLCASSRDRGIGQFFGPGTRLTVL.

The CDR3 nucleotides are TGTGCCAGCAGTTATCGGTACGAGCAGTACTTC. Its translation: CASSYRYEQYF. The chain carries TRBV6-2 or TRBV6-3 and TRBJ2-7; no definite D call. Trimming cost V 3 bases and J 4 bases, with 4 bases left between them. Germline CDR1 and CDR2: MNHEY and SVGEGT. This CDR3 region has 11 residues.

The rearrangement links TRBV6-5 to TRBJ1-4; 7 nucleotides line up with TRBD1. Germline CDR1 and CDR2: MNHEY and SVGAGI. The CDR3 consists of 14 residues. V was pared by 6 bases and J by 8 bases, with 9 bases of the junction left unmatched. The DNA of the CDR3 is TGTGCCAGCAGGCAAACAGGGGTACGGGAAAAACTGTTTTTT. It translates to CASRQTGVREKLFF.

The chain carries TRBV5-6 and TRBJ1-1, with D unresolved. V shed 3 bases and J shed 0 bases, with 9 bases lying between them. In germline, CDR1 is SGHDT, CDR2 YYEEEE. The CDR3 extends over 14 amino acids. CDR3 sequence: CASSYQLMNTEAFF. The CDR3 coding sequence is TGTGCCAGCAGCTATCAACTGATGAACACTGAAGCTTTCTTT.

In DNA form, the CDR3 reads TGTGCCAGCAGTTCTCCCGGGACAGGGGGCTCTGGCTACACCTTC. As protein: CASSSPGTGGSGYTF. The rearrangement joins TRBV6-5 to TRBJ1-2; 12 nucleotides align to TRBD1. With 4 bases clipped from V and 7 bases from J, the junction kept 7 bases outside the gene matches. There are 15 residues in the CDR3. Germline V CDR1 and CDR2: MNHEY, SVGAGI.